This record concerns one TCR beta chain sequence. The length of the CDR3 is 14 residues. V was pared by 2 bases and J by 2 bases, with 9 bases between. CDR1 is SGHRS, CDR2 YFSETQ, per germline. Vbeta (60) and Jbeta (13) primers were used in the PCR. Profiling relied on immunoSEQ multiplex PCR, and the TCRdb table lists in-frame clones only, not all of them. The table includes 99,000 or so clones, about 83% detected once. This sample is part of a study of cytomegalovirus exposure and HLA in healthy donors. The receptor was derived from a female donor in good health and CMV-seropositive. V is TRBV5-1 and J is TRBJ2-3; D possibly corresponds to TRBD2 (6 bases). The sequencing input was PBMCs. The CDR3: CASSLTSPTDTQYF. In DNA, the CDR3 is TGCGCCAGCAGCTTAACTAGCCCCACAGATACGCAGTATTTT.